The TCR beta chain described here comes from a study of T-cell memory formation after mild COVID-19. The wider study: Clusters were largely donor specific.

One entry per CDR3 protein, called by TCRdb with MiXCR from the 5' RACE reads. The sample contains approximately 290,000 distinct CDR3 sequences, approximately 20% of which appear only once. This clonotype was counted between two and nine times. Sequences were obtained from PBMCs or a T cell subset sorted from them (not recorded which). The TCR originated in a man in his late teens or twenties who had mild COVID-19 (a few samples of this study predate the infection). Cell type and time point are not known.

DNA for the CDR3: TGTGCCAGCAGCAAAGAGCGGGGCAATGAGCAGTTCTTC. Its protein product is CASSKERGNEQFF. The chain couples TRBV7-9 to TRBJ2-1; 7 positions agree with TRBD2. Germline assignment: CDR1 SEHNR and CDR2 FQNEAQ (reference sequence). The V and J ends lost 5 bases and 6 bases, in that order; junction bases with no gene match: 4. The CDR3 has 13 residues.